This T cell receptor (beta chain) was obtained from a study of blood T cell repertoires in COVID-19. As for the study in general: Sites across the United States, Italy and Spain contributed samples from acute and convalescent COVID-19. PBMCs, B-cell-depleted T cells, or T cells were the source of the cDNA or gDNA that made up the material.

With respect to this clone: The same CDR3 is also encoded by other DNA sequences in this sample.

The CDR3 length is 14 residues. CDR1 LGHDT and CDR2 YNNKEL come from the germline V gene (reference sequence). Between the trimmed V and J ends, which lost 1 base and 3 bases, there was a span of 9 bases. Per the original methods: The authors estimated nucleated cell counts from reference gene primer amplification. Libraries were prepared by immunoSEQ multiplex PCR; TCRdb keeps only in-frame clonotypes and omits some of them. D and trimming were read from the DNA, whereas the V and J calls and clone size are those reported in that table. The sample lists roughly 260,000 clones, around 87% seen once, with approximately 2.2% in the top ten.

The sample taken for sequencing was peripheral blood. The TCR sequence derives from a woman aged 45-59 years with acute or convalescent COVID-19. This chain uses TRBV3-1 (or the pseudogene TRBV3-2) with TRBJ1-1; weak D call: TRBD1 (6 bases). The CDR3 spells CASSQVAGDTEAFF. In nucleotides, the CDR3 is TGTGCCAGCAGCCAAGTGGCAGGGGACACTGAAGCTTTCTTT.